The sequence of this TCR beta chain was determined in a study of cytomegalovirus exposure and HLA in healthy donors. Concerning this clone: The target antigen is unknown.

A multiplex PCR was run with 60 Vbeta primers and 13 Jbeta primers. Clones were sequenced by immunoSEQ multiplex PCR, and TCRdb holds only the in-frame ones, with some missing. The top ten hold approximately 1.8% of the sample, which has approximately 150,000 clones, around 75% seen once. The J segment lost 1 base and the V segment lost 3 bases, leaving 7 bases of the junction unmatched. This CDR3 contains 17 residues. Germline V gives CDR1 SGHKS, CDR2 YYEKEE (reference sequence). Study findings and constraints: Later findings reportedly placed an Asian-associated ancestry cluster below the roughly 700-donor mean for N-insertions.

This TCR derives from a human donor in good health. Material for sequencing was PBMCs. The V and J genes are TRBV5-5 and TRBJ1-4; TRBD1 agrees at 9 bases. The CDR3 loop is CASSSGTGKRTNEKLFF. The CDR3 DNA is TGTGCCAGCAGCTCCGGGACAGGGAAGAGAACTAATGAAAAACTGTTTTTT.